The 23 T cell receptor beta chains presented below share a single source sample, sequenced in a study of CD8 T cells in ankylosing spondylitis. Notes on the study in general: What seemed typical of ankylosing spondylitis blood was a TCR beta motif built from several highly homologous variants.

One entry per CDR3 protein, called by TCRdb with MiXCR from the 5' RACE reads. The table includes 470,000 or so distinct CDR3 sequences, roughly 27% detected once. Antigens for these TCRs are unknown. Sequenced sample: blood, either unsorted or a sorted T cell fraction (not recorded which). These receptors all come from a male donor with ankylosing spondylitis.

CDR3 coding DNA: TGTGCCACCAGCAGAGATCAGGGCGGGCGGGAGCCCCAGCATTTT. It encodes CATSRDQGGREPQHF. This rearrangement joins TRBV15 to TRBJ1-5; possibly TRBD1 for D (5 bases). The CDR3 is 15 amino acids. With 0 bases removed from V and 8 bases from J, the gap between germline ends came to 14 bases. CDR1 LNHNV and CDR2 YYDKDF come from the germline V gene (reference sequence).

The rearrangement links TRBV4-2 to TRBJ1-2; D ambiguous. The CDR3 extends over 17 amino acids. The V end lost 4 bases, the J end lost 4 bases, and 22 bases lay between the germline ends. Germline V gene data show CDR1 as LGHNA and CDR2 as YNFKEQ. The CDR3 coding sequence is TGTGCCAGCAGCCTAGATTCGGCGCTAGGGAGGGCCTATGGCTACACCTTC. Translated, it gives CASSLDSALGRAYGYTF.

The CDR3 nucleotides read TGCGCCAGCAGTACTGGGGCTAGCGGGGCCTACAATGAGCAGTTCTTC. This encodes CASSTGASGAYNEQFF. This chain uses TRBV5-1 with TRBJ2-1; TRBD2 agrees at 9 bases. The ends lost 5 bases at V and 2 bases at J; junction bases unmatched: 8. The CDR3 length is 16 residues. CDR1 SGHRS and CDR2 YFSETQ come from the germline V gene.

This rearrangement joins TRBV5-5 to TRBJ2-5, with D maybe TRBD1 (6 bases). Germline loops: CDR1 SGHKS, CDR2 YYEKEE (reference sequence). The CDR3 runs 14 residues. The V end was cut by 6 bases, the J end by 0 bases, with 12 bases between. The CDR3: CASTQDSYQETQYF. In DNA form, the CDR3 reads TGTGCCAGCACCCAGGACAGCTACCAAGAGACCCAGTACTTC.

This clonotype occurred many times. V and J are TRBV30 and TRBJ2-3, with TRBD2 as a possible D gene (5 bases). Trimming left V 0 bases short and J 5 bases short, with 12 bases between. CDR1 is GTSNPN and CDR2 is SVGIG in the germline V gene (reference sequence). The CDR3 spans 14 residues. CDR3 bases: TGTGCCTGGAGTGTAGGCGGAGGCGGAGATACGCAGTATTTT. It encodes CAWSVGGGGDTQYF.

This clonotype was seen at least ten times. This rearrangement joins TRBV5-1 to TRBJ2-2; 7 nucleotides agree with TRBD2. Germline-derived CDR1 and CDR2 are SGHRS and YFSETQ. The J segment lost 4 bases and the V segment lost 7 bases, leaving 7 bases of the junction unmatched. CDR3 size: 14 residues. The CDR3 loop reads CASSGGSGTGELFF. CDR3 DNA sequence: TGCGCCAGCTCGGGCGGGAGCGGCACCGGGGAGCTGTTTTTT.

The chain employs TRBV5-1 and TRBJ1-1, with D possibly TRBD1 on 5 matching bases. V dropped 4 bases and J dropped 4 bases, with 11 bases sitting between them. Germline CDR1 and CDR2: SGHRS and YFSETQ. This CDR3 region has 13 residues. The CDR3 coding sequence is TGCGCCAGCAGCGGGGGGTTTGGCACTGAAGCTTTCTTT. Translation gives CASSGGFGTEAFF. Drawing the rest from reference TRBV5-1 and TRBJ1-1, the complete variable domain is KAGVTQTPRYLIKTRGQQVTLSCSPISGHRSVSWYQQTPGQGLQFLFEYFSETQRNKGNFPGRFSGRQFSNSRSEMNVSTLELGDSALYLCASSGGFGTEAFFGQGTRLTVV.

There are many counts of this clonotype. This chain connects TRBV20-1 to TRBJ2-3; D may be TRBD1 or TRBD2 (5 bases each). V was pared by 4 bases and J by 0 bases, with 14 bases between. This CDR3 is 15 amino acids long. Germline CDR1 is DFQATT and CDR2 is SNEGSKA (reference sequence). The CDR3 region is CSAIRGGSSTDTQYF. The CDR3 DNA follows: TGCAGTGCTATAAGGGGCGGGTCTAGCACAGATACGCAGTATTTT.

This clonotype was seen only a few times. The rearrangement links TRBV3-1 to TRBJ2-7, with D hard to call. V was cut by 0 bases and J by 2 bases, with 8 bases left in between. CDR3 length equals 14 residues. Germline CDR1 reads LGHDT; CDR2 reads YNNKEL (reference sequence). CDR3 sequence reads: CASSQEPGAYEQYF. Here the CDR3 DNA reads TGTGCCAGCAGCCAAGAACCGGGCGCCTACGAGCAGTACTTC.

This chain connects TRBV19 to TRBJ2-1, with D maybe TRBD2 (5 bases). From germline, CDR1 is LNHDA and CDR2 SQIVND (reference sequence). The CDR3 is made up of 16 amino acids. Trimming pared 3 bases from V and 0 bases from J, leaving 12 bases between. The CDR3 bases are TGTGCCAGTAGTATTCGAGGGCCGAGCTCCTACAATGAGCAGTTCTTC. Protein: CASSIRGPSSYNEQFF.

The chain has TRBV6-2 or TRBV6-3 and TRBJ2-1; D remains ambiguous. This CDR3 is built from 14 residues. Germline-derived CDR1 and CDR2 are MNHEY and SVGEGT. The V end lost 2 bases, the J end lost 6 bases, and 11 bases lay between the germline ends. In DNA form, the CDR3 reads TGTGCCAGCAGTTACCCGGGCTACCTCAATGAGCAGTTCTTC. Encoded protein: CASSYPGYLNEQFF.

The rearrangement joins TRBV12-3 or TRBV12-4 to TRBJ1-1; D not resolved. The CDR3 loop spans 14 amino acids. Trimming removed 8 bases from V and 4 bases from J, with 17 bases in between. The CDR3 loop is CASQAQPVATEAFF. The CDR3 DNA reads as TGTGCCAGCCAAGCACAGCCCGTGGCCACTGAAGCTTTCTTT.

J is TRBJ2-2 and V is TRBV12-3 or TRBV12-4, with D tentatively TRBD1 (6 bases). There are 13 residues in the CDR3. With 11 bases removed from V and 0 bases from J, the gap between germline ends came to 10 bases. The CDR3 region is CAGTQTNTGELFF. The CDR3 nucleotides are TGTGCCGGGACACAGACGAACACCGGGGAGCTGTTTTTT.

The rearrangement joins TRBV4-2 to TRBJ1-5; 9 bases align to TRBD1. J gave up 7 bases and V 1 base, and 5 bases lay outside the gene matches. Per the germline V gene, CDR1 is LGHNA and CDR2 is YNFKEQ. This CDR3 contains 15 residues. Written as DNA, the CDR3 is TGTGCCAGCAGCCAAGCTACAGGGGGCAGCCAGCCCCAGCATTTT. Protein: CASSQATGGSQPQHF.

The table lists this clonotype with a few counts. The rearrangement links TRBV20-1 to TRBJ2-1, with D unclear. Germline V gene sequence: CDR1 DFQATT, CDR2 SNEGSKA (reference sequence). The CDR3 length is 14 residues. The germline V and J ends were trimmed by 1 base and 8 bases, with 15 bases remaining between them. DNA for the CDR3: TGCAGTGCTAGAGTCGCTATCCATTTCGATGAGCAGTTCTTC. The encoded protein is CSARVAIHFDEQFF.

The V call is TRBV5-1, the J call TRBJ2-7, with 9 bases aligning to TRBD1. Losses at the gene ends were 5 bases for V and 4 bases for J; bases not matched to a gene: 7. The CDR3 length is 14 residues. CDR1 is SGHRS and CDR2 is YFSETQ in the germline V gene. The CDR3 DNA follows: TGCGCCAGCAGTTCACGGACAGGGGAGTACGAGCAGTACTTC. As protein: CASSSRTGEYEQYF.

CDR3 sequence reads: CASKGSGEIGELFF. CDR3 nucleotide sequence: TGCGCCAGCAAAGGTTCTGGGGAGATCGGGGAGCTGTTTTTT. The chain links TRBV5-1 to TRBJ2-2, with D possibly matching TRBD2 (5 bases). The germline CDR1 and CDR2 sequences are SGHRS and YFSETQ. The length of the CDR3 is 14 residues. Deletions cut 6 bases from V and 7 bases from J, with 16 bases between.

The J gene is TRBJ2-7, the V gene TRBV5-1; D possibly corresponds to TRBD1 (6 bases). Germline V gene lookup returns CDR1 SGHRS and CDR2 YFSETQ. V was clipped by 0 bases and J by 3 bases, with 10 bases between them. This CDR3 region has 14 residues. For the CDR3, the DNA is TGCGCCAGCAGCTTGGGCCAGGGGTACTACGAGCAGTACTTC. Its translation: CASSLGQGYYEQYF. Full variable domain (missing parts from reference TRBV5-1 and TRBJ2-7): KAGVTQTPRYLIKTRGQQVTLSCSPISGHRSVSWYQQTPGQGLQFLFEYFSETQRNKGNFPGRFSGRQFSNSRSEMNVSTLELGDSALYLCASSLGQGYYEQYFGPGTRLTVT.

The sample holds a few counts of this clonotype. The chain employs TRBV2 and TRBJ2-1; 7 bases are a match to TRBD1. Germline V gene lookup returns CDR1 SNHLY and CDR2 FYNNEI. After removal of 4 bases from V and 4 bases from J, the junction contained 4 bases not matched to a gene. The CDR3 extends over 14 amino acids. CDR3 nucleotides: TGTGCCAGCAGTGGGGGACAGCCGTACAATGAGCAGTTCTTC. As protein: CASSGGQPYNEQFF.

This clonotype has just a few counts. V and J are TRBV5-1 and TRBJ2-7, with D maybe TRBD1 (5 bases). This CDR3 spans 14 amino acids. The V and J ends lost 2 bases and 0 bases respectively, with 9 bases between them. The germline V gene has CDR1 SGHRS and CDR2 YFSETQ. The CDR3 loop reads CASSFDGASYEQYF. CDR3 DNA sequence: TGCGCCAGCAGCTTTGATGGGGCCTCCTACGAGCAGTACTTC.

CDR3 in DNA: TGTGCCAGCAGCTTACACGGGGCGCCGAATCAGCCCCAGCATTTT. It is translated as CASSLHGAPNQPQHF. This chain connects TRBV7-2 to TRBJ1-5, with a weak D call TRBD1 (5 bases). The CDR3 extends over 15 amino acids. The V and J ends lost 2 bases and 4 bases respectively, with 12 bases between them. CDR1 SGHTA and CDR2 FQGNSA come from the germline V gene.

The chain combines TRBV5-1 with TRBJ2-7, with 12 bases that match TRBD1. Germline V gene sequence: CDR1 SGHRS, CDR2 YFSETQ. CDR3 size: 13 residues. The CDR3 sequence: CASSLEGQGATDV. The CDR3 DNA sequence: TGCGCCAGCAGCTTGGAGGGACAGGGGGCAACGGACGTC.

The chain couples TRBV5-1 to TRBJ1-5; D is unclear. Trimming left V 6 bases short and J 3 bases short, with 13 bases between. CDR3 length equals 14 residues. Germline V CDR1 and CDR2: SGHRS, YFSETQ. The CDR3 loop reads CASTQGSTNQPQHF. The CDR3 DNA is TGCGCCAGCACCCAAGGCAGCACCAATCAGCCCCAGCATTTT.